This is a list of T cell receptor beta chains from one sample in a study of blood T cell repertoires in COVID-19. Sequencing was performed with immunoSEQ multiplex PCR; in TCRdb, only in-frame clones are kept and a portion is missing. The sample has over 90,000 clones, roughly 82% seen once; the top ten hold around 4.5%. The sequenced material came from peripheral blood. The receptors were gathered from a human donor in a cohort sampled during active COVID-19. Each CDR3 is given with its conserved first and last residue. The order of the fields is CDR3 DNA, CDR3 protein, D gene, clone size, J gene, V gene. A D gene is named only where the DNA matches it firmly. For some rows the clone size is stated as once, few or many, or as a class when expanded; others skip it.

cdr3_nt: TGCGCCAGCAGCGCATCCGGGACATTTAACTATGGCTACACCTTC
cdr3_aa: CASSASGTFNYGYTF
d_call: -
clone_size: -
j_call: TRBJ1-2
v_call: TRBV5-1

cdr3_nt: TGCGCCAGCAGCACGGACAGAGTAAGCTATGGCTACACCTTC
cdr3_aa: CASSTDRVSYGYTF
d_call: -
clone_size: -
j_call: TRBJ1-2
v_call: TRBV5-1

cdr3_nt: TGTGCCAGCAGTTTATCCGGACAGGTCCAAGAGACCCAGTACTTC
cdr3_aa: CASSLSGQVQETQYF
d_call: TRBD1
clone_size: -
j_call: TRBJ2-5
v_call: TRBV28

cdr3_nt: TGTGCCAGCAGCACCTACAGGGGGCAATCACCCCTCCACTTT
cdr3_aa: CASSTYRGQSPLHF
d_call: TRBD1
clone_size: -
j_call: TRBJ1-6
v_call: TRBV7-2

cdr3_nt: TGTGCCAGCAGCTTACTTGCTGGGACAGGTCCCTACGAGCAGTACTTC
cdr3_aa: CASSLLAGTGPYEQYF
d_call: TRBD1
clone_size: -
j_call: TRBJ2-7
v_call: TRBV11-3

cdr3_nt: TGTGCCAGCAGCCAAGAGCGCACCCTGACGCAGTATTTT
cdr3_aa: CASSQERTLTQYF
d_call: -
clone_size: few
j_call: TRBJ2-3
v_call: TRBV3-1/TRBV3-2

cdr3_nt: TGTGCCAGCAGCGAGGACAGCTACAATGAGCAGTTCTTC
cdr3_aa: CASSEDSYNEQFF
d_call: -
clone_size: -
j_call: TRBJ2-1
v_call: TRBV2

cdr3_nt: TGTGCCAGCAGCTTAGGGGGCAGGGGAGAGACCCAGTACTTC
cdr3_aa: CASSLGGRGETQYF
d_call: -
clone_size: -
j_call: TRBJ2-5
v_call: TRBV7-2

cdr3_nt: TGTGCCAGCTCACCACTAGGTGTAGGGAGCTCCTACGAGCAGTACTTC
cdr3_aa: CASSPLGVGSSYEQYF
d_call: -
clone_size: -
j_call: TRBJ2-7
v_call: TRBV18

cdr3_nt: TGTGCCAGCAGCATATCCGGGGGGGCCTGGGAGACCCAGTACTTC
cdr3_aa: CASSISGGAWETQYF
d_call: TRBD2
clone_size: once
j_call: TRBJ2-5
v_call: TRBV28

cdr3_nt: TGTGCCAGCTCACCACCGGGGGCAGGGCTTTCTGCAACTAATGAAAAACTGTTTTTT
cdr3_aa: CASSPPGAGLSATNEKLFF
d_call: -
clone_size: -
j_call: TRBJ1-4
v_call: TRBV18

cdr3_nt: TGTGCCAGTAGCTCAGGGAACCGGCCTGAAGCTTTCTTT
cdr3_aa: CASSSGNRPEAFF
d_call: -
clone_size: -
j_call: TRBJ1-1
v_call: TRBV19

cdr3_nt: TGTGCCAGCAGTAAACGACGGATGGGTGGCGGGGACATTCAGTACTTC
cdr3_aa: CASSKRRMGGGDIQYF
d_call: -
clone_size: -
j_call: TRBJ2-4
v_call: TRBV28

cdr3_nt: TGTGCCAGCAGCCACTTGGAGGGAAGCACCGGGGAGCTGTTTTTT
cdr3_aa: CASSHLEGSTGELFF
d_call: -
clone_size: -
j_call: TRBJ2-2
v_call: TRBV4-2

cdr3_nt: TGCAGCGTTGCCTCGGGGGGACGGACCACTGAAGCTTTCTTT
cdr3_aa: CSVASGGRTTEAFF
d_call: -
clone_size: -
j_call: TRBJ1-1
v_call: TRBV29-1

cdr3_nt: TGCGCCAGCAGCCAAGAGCGGAGGGGAGGAACCTACGAGCAGTACTTC
cdr3_aa: CASSQERRGGTYEQYF
d_call: -
clone_size: -
j_call: TRBJ2-7
v_call: TRBV4-1

cdr3_nt: TGTGCCAGCAGCGTAGGATCTAGTCAAGTAGGAGAGACCCAGTACTTC
cdr3_aa: CASSVGSSQVGETQYF
d_call: -
clone_size: -
j_call: TRBJ2-5
v_call: TRBV9

cdr3_nt: TGTGCCAGCAGCCAAAGTGGCAGGGTCGGCGAGCAGTACTTC
cdr3_aa: CASSQSGRVGEQYF
d_call: -
clone_size: -
j_call: TRBJ2-7
v_call: TRBV3-1/TRBV3-2

cdr3_nt: TGTGCCAGCAGCTTTCCCCTCACTAACACCGGGGAGCTGTTTTTT
cdr3_aa: CASSFPLTNTGELFF
d_call: -
clone_size: -
j_call: TRBJ2-2
v_call: TRBV7-2

cdr3_nt: TGCGCCAGCAGCCGGGACGGGACTAGAGGGGGTGAGACCCAGTACTTC
cdr3_aa: CASSRDGTRGGETQYF
d_call: TRBD2
clone_size: -
j_call: TRBJ2-5
v_call: TRBV4-3

cdr3_nt: TGTGCCAGCAGCTTAATGGTCCCGGGGGGCTCATATAATTCACCCCTCCACTTT
cdr3_aa: CASSLMVPGGSYNSPLHF
d_call: -
clone_size: few
j_call: TRBJ1-6
v_call: TRBV11-2

cdr3_nt: TGCGCCAGCAGCCAGCCGGGTTGGCTCGGATACGAGCAGTACTTC
cdr3_aa: CASSQPGWLGYEQYF
d_call: -
clone_size: -
j_call: TRBJ2-7
v_call: TRBV4-1

cdr3_nt: TGCAGCGTTGGCCTATCCGGACGGGGGGGTAATGAGCAGTTCTTC
cdr3_aa: CSVGLSGRGGNEQFF
d_call: TRBD2
clone_size: -
j_call: TRBJ2-1
v_call: TRBV29-1

cdr3_nt: TGTGCCAGCAAAACAGGGATTTCACCCCTCCACTTT
cdr3_aa: CASKTGISPLHF
d_call: -
clone_size: -
j_call: TRBJ1-6
v_call: TRBV6-5

cdr3_nt: TGTGCCAGCAGCTCCCGCAGACAGGGTGGGGCGGCTGGGGCCAACGTCCTGACTTTC
cdr3_aa: CASSSRRQGGAAGANVLTF
d_call: TRBD1
clone_size: -
j_call: TRBJ2-6
v_call: TRBV28

cdr3_nt: TGCGCCAGCAGCTTACCTCGGCCGGGGGACAGGTCTATCCACGAGCAGTACTTC
cdr3_aa: CASSLPRPGDRSIHEQYF
d_call: TRBD1
clone_size: -
j_call: TRBJ2-7
v_call: TRBV5-1

cdr3_nt: TGTGCCACCAGCAGCGATTATTTACGCCGGGGGGGCTCTCAAGAGACCCAGTACTTC
cdr3_aa: CATSSDYLRRGGSQETQYF
d_call: TRBD2
clone_size: once
j_call: TRBJ2-5
v_call: TRBV15

cdr3_nt: TGTGCCAGCCTAATATCGGTTAACACTGAAGCTTTCTTT
cdr3_aa: CASLISVNTEAFF
d_call: -
clone_size: -
j_call: TRBJ1-1
v_call: TRBV6-5

cdr3_nt: TGTGCCAGCAGTGAAGGAGACTTCTATAGCAATCAGCCCCAGCATTTT
cdr3_aa: CASSEGDFYSNQPQHF
d_call: -
clone_size: few
j_call: TRBJ1-5
v_call: TRBV6-1

cdr3_nt: TGTGCCAGCAGCTTCCCGTTCGGCTACGAGCAGTACTTC
cdr3_aa: CASSFPFGYEQYF
d_call: -
clone_size: -
j_call: TRBJ2-7
v_call: TRBV5-6

cdr3_nt: TGTGCCAGCTCGGGCGTCCAGACGCTTGTCAACGAGCAGTACTTC
cdr3_aa: CASSGVQTLVNEQYF
d_call: -
clone_size: -
j_call: TRBJ2-7
v_call: TRBV18

cdr3_nt: TGTGCCTGGTACAGGGGCCGGACAGGCTCTGGAAACACCATATATTTT
cdr3_aa: CAWYRGRTGSGNTIYF
d_call: TRBD1
clone_size: -
j_call: TRBJ1-3
v_call: TRBV30

cdr3_nt: TGTGCCATCAGCCACCCACATCGGACAGGGTCGCTGGTCCACGAGCAGTACTTC
cdr3_aa: CAISHPHRTGSLVHEQYF
d_call: TRBD1
clone_size: -
j_call: TRBJ2-7
v_call: TRBV10-3

cdr3_nt: TGTGCCAGCGGGTCGGACAGGCTGTACTCCTACGAGCAGTACTTC
cdr3_aa: CASGSDRLYSYEQYF
d_call: TRBD1
clone_size: -
j_call: TRBJ2-7
v_call: TRBV6-6

cdr3_nt: TGCGCCAGCAGCCAAGCGGGACTAGCGGGGGACAATGAGCAGTTCTTC
cdr3_aa: CASSQAGLAGDNEQFF
d_call: TRBD2
clone_size: few
j_call: TRBJ2-1
v_call: TRBV4-3

cdr3_nt: TGTGCCAGCAGCTTGGAACCAGGCCTACGCGGGGGCAATGAGCAGTTCTTC
cdr3_aa: CASSLEPGLRGGNEQFF
d_call: TRBD2
clone_size: -
j_call: TRBJ2-1
v_call: TRBV5-4

cdr3_nt: TGTGCCAGCACCCGATGGGGACAGCTGAACACCGGGGAGCTGTTTTTT
cdr3_aa: CASTRWGQLNTGELFF
d_call: TRBD1
clone_size: -
j_call: TRBJ2-2
v_call: TRBV2

cdr3_nt: TGCGCCAGCAGCCAAGTAGGAGGCAGGGGGCGAGGCAATCAGCCCCAGCATTTT
cdr3_aa: CASSQVGGRGRGNQPQHF
d_call: TRBD1
clone_size: few
j_call: TRBJ1-5
v_call: TRBV4-1

cdr3_nt: TGCGCCAGCAGCGGGGAGGCCGCTGGGGAAAAACTGTTTTTT
cdr3_aa: CASSGEAAGEKLFF
d_call: -
clone_size: -
j_call: TRBJ1-4
v_call: TRBV5-1

cdr3_nt: TGTGCCAGCAGCCTAGACCTGGGAAACACCATATATTTT
cdr3_aa: CASSLDLGNTIYF
d_call: -
clone_size: once
j_call: TRBJ1-3
v_call: TRBV5-4

cdr3_nt: TGCGCCAGCAGCTTGTGGCAGGGTAACACTGAAGCTTTCTTT
cdr3_aa: CASSLWQGNTEAFF
d_call: -
clone_size: -
j_call: TRBJ1-1
v_call: TRBV5-1

cdr3_nt: TGTGCCAGCAGCCTAATAGGTTCCGGGGGAGTTCCTGGGGCCAACGTCCTGACTTTC
cdr3_aa: CASSLIGSGGVPGANVLTF
d_call: -
clone_size: -
j_call: TRBJ2-6
v_call: TRBV7-3

cdr3_nt: TGCGCCAGCAGCTCACAGGGTTACGAGCAGTACTTC
cdr3_aa: CASSSQGYEQYF
d_call: -
clone_size: -
j_call: TRBJ2-7
v_call: TRBV5-1

cdr3_nt: TGTGCCAGCTCAAACCTGGGGCAGGGGGTCGACGAGCAGTACTTC
cdr3_aa: CASSNLGQGVDEQYF
d_call: TRBD1
clone_size: -
j_call: TRBJ2-7
v_call: TRBV18

cdr3_nt: TGTGCCAGCAGCTTATTTGGTAGCGGAGAGACCCAGTACTTC
cdr3_aa: CASSLFGSGETQYF
d_call: -
clone_size: -
j_call: TRBJ2-5
v_call: TRBV7-9

cdr3_nt: TGTGCCACCAGCAGGGCCCGCCTGGCGGGTGAGACCCAGTACTTC
cdr3_aa: CATSRARLAGETQYF
d_call: -
clone_size: -
j_call: TRBJ2-5
v_call: TRBV15

cdr3_nt: TGTGCCACCAGCGGGACTAGCGGGGGCCCGGGGGTCCAAGAGACCCAGTACTTC
cdr3_aa: CATSGTSGGPGVQETQYF
d_call: TRBD2
clone_size: -
j_call: TRBJ2-5
v_call: TRBV24-1

cdr3_nt: TGTGCCAGCCGGACAGGGAACGGCTACACCTTC
cdr3_aa: CASRTGNGYTF
d_call: TRBD1
clone_size: -
j_call: TRBJ1-2
v_call: TRBV19

cdr3_nt: TGTGCCAGTAGTGCTCCCCAGAATAACTATGGCTACACCTTC
cdr3_aa: CASSAPQNNYGYTF
d_call: -
clone_size: -
j_call: TRBJ1-2
v_call: TRBV19

cdr3_nt: TGTGCCCTGGTTAGTGGGCCCCTCGTACCATTAAATTCACCCCTCCACTTT
cdr3_aa: CALVSGPLVPLNSPLHF
d_call: -
clone_size: -
j_call: TRBJ1-6
v_call: TRBV30

cdr3_nt: TGTGCCAGCAGCTTAGAAACGACAGGGTTTGGAAACACCATATATTTT
cdr3_aa: CASSLETTGFGNTIYF
d_call: TRBD1
clone_size: -
j_call: TRBJ1-3
v_call: TRBV7-2

cdr3_nt: TGTGCCAGCACACTGGACAGGGGAAGGGACGAGCAGTACTTC
cdr3_aa: CASTLDRGRDEQYF
d_call: TRBD1
clone_size: -
j_call: TRBJ2-7
v_call: TRBV2

cdr3_nt: TGTGCCAGCAGCGTAGCAGACTACTCCTACGAGCAGTACTTC
cdr3_aa: CASSVADYSYEQYF
d_call: -
clone_size: -
j_call: TRBJ2-7
v_call: TRBV9

cdr3_nt: TGTGCCAGTGGGGCGGGACAGGGAGACACCGGGGAGCTGTTTTTT
cdr3_aa: CASGAGQGDTGELFF
d_call: TRBD1
clone_size: -
j_call: TRBJ2-2
v_call: TRBV9

cdr3_nt: TGTGCCAGCAGCTTAAATCCGGGGGGGGCCTACGAGCAGTACTTC
cdr3_aa: CASSLNPGGAYEQYF
d_call: TRBD2
clone_size: -
j_call: TRBJ2-7
v_call: TRBV13

cdr3_nt: TGTGCCAGCACCCGAGGAGGGTTGGGCCACTTT
cdr3_aa: CASTRGGLGHF
d_call: -
clone_size: -
j_call: TRBJ1-6
v_call: TRBV6-5

cdr3_nt: TGTGCCAGCAGCCTAGGGACAGGCATTAATTCACCCCTCCACTTT
cdr3_aa: CASSLGTGINSPLHF
d_call: TRBD1
clone_size: -
j_call: TRBJ1-6
v_call: TRBV7-3

cdr3_nt: TGTGCCAGCAGCGCCTACTACAATGAGCAGTTCTTC
cdr3_aa: CASSAYYNEQFF
d_call: -
clone_size: -
j_call: TRBJ2-1
v_call: TRBV5-4

cdr3_nt: TGTGCCAGCAGCCTGACAGGGGATAATTCACCCCTCCACTTT
cdr3_aa: CASSLTGDNSPLHF
d_call: TRBD1
clone_size: -
j_call: TRBJ1-6
v_call: TRBV4-2